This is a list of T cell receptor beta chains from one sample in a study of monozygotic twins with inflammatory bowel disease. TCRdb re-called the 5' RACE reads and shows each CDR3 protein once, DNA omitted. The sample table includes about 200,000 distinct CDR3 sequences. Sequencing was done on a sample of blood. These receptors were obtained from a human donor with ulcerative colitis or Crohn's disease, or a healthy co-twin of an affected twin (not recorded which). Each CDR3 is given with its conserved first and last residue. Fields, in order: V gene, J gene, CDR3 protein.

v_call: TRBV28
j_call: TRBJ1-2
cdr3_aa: CASSRPYPGAGDGYTF

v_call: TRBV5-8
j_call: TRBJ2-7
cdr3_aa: CASNQWDVEQYF

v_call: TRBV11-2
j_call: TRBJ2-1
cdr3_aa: CASSSQLAANNEQFF

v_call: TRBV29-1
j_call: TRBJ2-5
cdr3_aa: CSVVKGTSVETQYF

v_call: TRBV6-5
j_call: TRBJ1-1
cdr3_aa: CASSSWGKVSEAFF

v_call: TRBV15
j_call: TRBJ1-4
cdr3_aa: CATSRDTTGNEKLFF

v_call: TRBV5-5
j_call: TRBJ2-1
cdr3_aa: CASSLGWSSYNEQFF

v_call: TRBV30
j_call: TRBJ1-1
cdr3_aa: CAWTPGRFEAFF

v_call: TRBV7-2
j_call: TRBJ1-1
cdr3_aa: CASSSGSGWTEAFF

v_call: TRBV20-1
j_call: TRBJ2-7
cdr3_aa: CSVPGQKSYEQYF

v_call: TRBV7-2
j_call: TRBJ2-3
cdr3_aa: CASSLMLAGPDTQYF

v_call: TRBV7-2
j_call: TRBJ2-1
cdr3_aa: CASSLAYSGSGSYNEQFF

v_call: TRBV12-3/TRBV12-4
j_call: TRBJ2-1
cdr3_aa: CASSLDRGALIDEQFF

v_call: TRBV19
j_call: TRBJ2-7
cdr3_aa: CASSLTPREQYF

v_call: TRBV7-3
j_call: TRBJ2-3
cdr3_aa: CASSLPGDTQYF

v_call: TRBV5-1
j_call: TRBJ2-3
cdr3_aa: CASSLAIRLAGTDTQYF

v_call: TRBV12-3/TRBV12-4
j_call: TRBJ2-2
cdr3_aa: CASSLALGEDGTGELFF

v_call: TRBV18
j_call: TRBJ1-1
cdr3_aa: CASREGMNTEAFF

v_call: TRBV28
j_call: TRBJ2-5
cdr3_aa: CASSSPGQGIKETQYF

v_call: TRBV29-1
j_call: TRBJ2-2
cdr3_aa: CSVSELANTGELFF

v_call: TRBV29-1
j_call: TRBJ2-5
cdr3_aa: CSVRDGETQYF

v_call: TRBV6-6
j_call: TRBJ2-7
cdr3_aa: CASRAGTAYEQYF

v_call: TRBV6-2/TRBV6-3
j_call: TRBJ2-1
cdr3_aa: CASSYTLDNEQFF

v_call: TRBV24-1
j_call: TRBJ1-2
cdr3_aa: CATSEGANYGYTF

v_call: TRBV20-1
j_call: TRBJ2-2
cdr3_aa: CSARSQGAAGELFF

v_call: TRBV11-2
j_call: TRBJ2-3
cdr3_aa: CASSLRPSGASTDTQYF

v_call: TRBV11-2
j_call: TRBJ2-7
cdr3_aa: CASGTDTSSYEQYF

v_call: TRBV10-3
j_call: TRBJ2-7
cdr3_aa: CAISSSGMSYEQYF